This is a list of T cell receptor beta chains from one sample in a study of blood T cell repertoires in COVID-19. Sequencing used immunoSEQ multiplex PCR; TCRdb keeps in-frame clones, though not all of them. This sample has 140,000 to 150,000 clones; almost 85% occur once, and the top ten carry roughly 3.4%. Material for sequencing was PBMCs or T cells enriched from blood (not recorded which). These receptors all come from a woman aged 50 to 65 with acute COVID-19. Each CDR3 is given with its conserved first and last residue. A D gene is named only where the DNA matches it firmly. Expanded clones are given a class, and other clones once, few, many or no size at all.

D gene | J gene | V gene | clone size | CDR3 protein | CDR3 DNA
TRBD1 | TRBJ2-3 | TRBV5-1 | NA | CASSYRQGGPTDTQYF | TGCGCCAGCAGCTATAGACAGGGGGGTCCCACAGATACGCAGTATTTT
NA | TRBJ2-1 | TRBV24-1 | NA | CATSDQPGPAKNEQFF | TGTGCCACCAGTGACCAACCGGGTCCAGCGAAGAATGAGCAGTTCTTC
NA | TRBJ1-2 | TRBV4-1 | few | CASSQGLKGGGNYGYTF | TGCGCCAGCAGCCAAGGGCTCAAAGGAGGCGGAAACTATGGCTACACCTTC
TRBD2 | TRBJ2-7 | TRBV7-9 | NA | CASSFETSGYEQYF | TGTGCCAGCAGCTTCGAGACTAGCGGATACGAGCAGTACTTC
TRBD2 | TRBJ2-3 | TRBV11-2 | NA | CASSRLAVGADTQYF | TGTGCCAGCAGCCGACTAGCGGTCGGGGCAGATACGCAGTATTTT
NA | TRBJ2-5 | TRBV7-2 | NA | CAGQSRDSQETQYF | TGTGCCGGCCAGAGCCGGGACTCCCAAGAGACCCAGTACTTC
NA | TRBJ1-2 | TRBV2 | NA | CASIREGYTF | TGTGCCAGCATTCGTGAGGGCTACACCTTC
NA | TRBJ2-6 | TRBV30 | few | CAWSGWGVLTNVLTF | TGTGCCTGGAGTGGGTGGGGGGTACTTACCAACGTCCTGACTTTC
TRBD1 | TRBJ1-4 | TRBV5-1 | NA | CASSQGQAWNEKLFF | TGCGCCAGCAGCCAGGGACAGGCGTGGAATGAAAAACTGTTTTTT
TRBD1 | TRBJ2-7 | TRBV19 | NA | CASSIDNRGRHEQYF | TGTGCCAGTAGTATAGACAACAGGGGGAGGCACGAGCAGTACTTC
NA | TRBJ1-2 | TRBV23-1 | NA | CASPYPRYGYTF | TGCGCCAGCCCCTATCCCCGCTATGGCTACACCTTC
TRBD2 | TRBJ2-7 | TRBV28 | NA | CASSMGRAGEQYF | TGTGCCAGCTCCATGGGGAGGGCCGGCGAGCAGTACTTC
NA | TRBJ2-7 | TRBV27 | NA | CASRARDFSYEQYF | TGTGCCAGCAGGGCCCGGGACTTCTCCTACGAGCAGTACTTC
NA | TRBJ2-3 | TRBV25-1 | NA | CASSDVGEFRGTQYF | TGTGCCAGCAGTGATGTGGGAGAATTTCGTGGTACGCAGTATTTT
NA | TRBJ1-3 | TRBV11-3 | NA | CASSPNPGLGGNTIYF | TGTGCCAGCAGCCCGAACCCGGGACTGGGTGGAAACACCATATATTTT
TRBD1 | TRBJ2-5 | TRBV5-5 | NA | CASSPYRGRIEETQYF | TGTGCCAGCAGCCCTTACAGGGGGCGGATCGAAGAGACCCAGTACTTC
TRBD1 | TRBJ1-2 | TRBV5-1 | NA | CASSLWGQGRVGYTF | TGCGCCAGCAGCCTATGGGGACAGGGACGAGTCGGCTACACCTTC
TRBD2 | TRBJ2-1 | TRBV30 | once | CAQSGWIRTSGYEQFF | TGTGCCCAAAGCGGTTGGATCAGGACTAGTGGGTATGAGCAGTTCTTC
NA | TRBJ1-1 | TRBV12-3/TRBV12-4 | NA | CASSYRESEAFF | TGTGCCAGCAGTTACAGGGAATCTGAAGCTTTCTTT
TRBD1 | TRBJ1-2 | TRBV19 | NA | CASSITGVANYGYTF | TGTGCCAGTAGTATAACAGGGGTCGCTAACTATGGCTACACCTTC
NA | TRBJ1-5 | TRBV4-2 | NA | CASSQDQGASNQPQHF | TGTGCCAGCAGCCAAGATCAAGGGGCCAGCAATCAGCCCCAGCATTTT
NA | TRBJ2-1 | TRBV7-3 | NA | CASRVDRNNEQFF | TGTGCCAGCAGAGTGGACAGAAACAATGAGCAGTTCTTC
TRBD1 | TRBJ2-2 | TRBV5-1 | NA | CASSPWTGGTGELFF | TGCGCCAGCAGCCCGTGGACAGGAGGAACCGGGGAGCTGTTTTTT
NA | TRBJ2-7 | TRBV30 | NA | CAWSVRAGRFTYEQYF | TGTGCCTGGAGTGTACGGGCAGGGCGCTTTACCTACGAGCAGTACTTC
NA | TRBJ1-5 | TRBV5-6 | NA | CASSLFGIQPQHF | TGTGCCAGCAGCTTGTTCGGGATCCAGCCCCAGCATTTT
TRBD1 | TRBJ2-2 | TRBV7-6 | NA | CASSFTGVSNTGELFF | TGTGCCAGCAGCTTCACAGGGGTATCGAACACCGGGGAGCTGTTTTTT
TRBD1 | TRBJ1-2 | TRBV24-1 | NA | CATSDRSGGYTF | TGTGCCACCTCGGACAGGTCCGGAGGCTACACCTTC
NA | TRBJ2-6 | TRBV29-1 | NA | CSVDLSGANVLTF | TGCAGCGTTGATCTCTCTGGGGCCAACGTCCTGACTTTC
TRBD2 | TRBJ2-5 | TRBV18 | NA | CASSPLSGPQETQYF | TGTGCCAGCTCACCCCTTAGCGGGCCCCAAGAGACCCAGTACTTC
NA | TRBJ1-1 | TRBV11-3 | NA | CASSSGAGGAFF | TGTGCCAGCAGCTCAGGGGCGGGGGGAGCTTTCTTT
TRBD1 | TRBJ2-5 | TRBV14 | NA | CASSHIWDSQETQYF | TGTGCCAGCAGCCACATCTGGGACAGTCAAGAGACCCAGTACTTC
TRBD2 | TRBJ2-2 | TRBV3-1/TRBV3-2 | once | CASRTSPGELFF | TGTGCCAGCAGGACTAGCCCCGGGGAGCTGTTTTTT
TRBD2 | TRBJ2-7 | TRBV7-2 | NA | CASGLARYEQYF | TGTGCCAGCGGACTAGCGAGATACGAGCAGTACTTC
TRBD1 | TRBJ2-7 | TRBV3-1/TRBV3-2 | NA | CASSQVLGTGIHEQYF | TGTGCCAGCAGCCAAGTCTTGGGGACAGGCATCCACGAGCAGTACTTC
TRBD2 | TRBJ2-7 | TRBV27 | NA | CASSLATSGTYEQYF | TGTGCCAGCAGTTTAGCAACTAGCGGTACCTACGAGCAGTACTTC
TRBD1 | TRBJ1-1 | TRBV7-9 | NA | CASSSPTGRNTEAFF | TGTGCCAGCAGCTCCCCGACAGGGCGGAACACTGAAGCTTTCTTT
NA | TRBJ2-4 | TRBV7-2 | NA | CASSPGQRAKNIQYF | TGTGCCAGCAGCCCAGGACAGAGAGCCAAAAACATTCAGTACTTC
NA | TRBJ2-2 | TRBV7-9 | NA | CASSLERAARELFF | TGTGCCAGCAGCTTAGAACGCGCCGCCCGGGAGCTGTTTTTT